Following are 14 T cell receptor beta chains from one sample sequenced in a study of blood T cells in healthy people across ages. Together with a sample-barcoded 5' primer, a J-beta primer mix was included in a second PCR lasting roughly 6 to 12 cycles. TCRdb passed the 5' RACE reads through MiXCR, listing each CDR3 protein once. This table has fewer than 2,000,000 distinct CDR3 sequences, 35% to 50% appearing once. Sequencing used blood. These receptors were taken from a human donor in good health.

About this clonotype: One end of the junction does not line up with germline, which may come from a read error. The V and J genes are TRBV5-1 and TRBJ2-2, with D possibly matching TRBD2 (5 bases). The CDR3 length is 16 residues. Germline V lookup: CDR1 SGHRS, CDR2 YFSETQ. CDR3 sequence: CASSLVLSGITGELVF. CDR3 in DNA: TGCGCCAGCAGCTTGGTATTGTCGGGCATCACCGGGGAGCTGGTTTTT.

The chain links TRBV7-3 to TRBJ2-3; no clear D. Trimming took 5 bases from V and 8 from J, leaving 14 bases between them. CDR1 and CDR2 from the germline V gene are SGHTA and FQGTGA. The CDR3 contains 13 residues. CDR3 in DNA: TGTGCCAGCAGCCCCTCGAGCAGAGGTACGCAGTATTTT. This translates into CASSPSSRGTQYF.

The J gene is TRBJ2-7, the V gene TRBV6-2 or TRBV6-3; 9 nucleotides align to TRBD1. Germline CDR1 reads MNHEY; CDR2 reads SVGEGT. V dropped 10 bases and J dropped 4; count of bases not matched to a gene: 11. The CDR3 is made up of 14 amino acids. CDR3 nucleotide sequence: TGTGCCACCCACCGGGACAGGGAGAGGTACGAGCAGTACTTC. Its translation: CATHRDRERYEQYF.

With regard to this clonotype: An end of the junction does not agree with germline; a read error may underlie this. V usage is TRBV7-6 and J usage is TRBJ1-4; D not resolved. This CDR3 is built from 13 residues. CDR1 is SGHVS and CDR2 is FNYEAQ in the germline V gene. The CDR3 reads CASSLTSGVGLFF. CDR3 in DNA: TGCGCCAGCAGCTTAACGTCAGGAGTCGGACTGTTTTTT.

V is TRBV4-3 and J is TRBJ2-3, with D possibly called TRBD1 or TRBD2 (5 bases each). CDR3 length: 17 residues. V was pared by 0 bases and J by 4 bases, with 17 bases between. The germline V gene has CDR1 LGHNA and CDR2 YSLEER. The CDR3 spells CASSQEWTPLGADTQYF. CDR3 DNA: TGCGCCAGCAGCCAAGAGTGGACACCCTTGGGGGCAGATACGCAGTATTTT.

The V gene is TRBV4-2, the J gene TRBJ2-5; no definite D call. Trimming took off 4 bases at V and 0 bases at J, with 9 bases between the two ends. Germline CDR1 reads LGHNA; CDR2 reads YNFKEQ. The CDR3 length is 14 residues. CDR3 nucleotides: TGTGCCAGCAGCCCAACACTATACCAAGAGACCCAGTACTTC. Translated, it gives CASSPTLYQETQYF.

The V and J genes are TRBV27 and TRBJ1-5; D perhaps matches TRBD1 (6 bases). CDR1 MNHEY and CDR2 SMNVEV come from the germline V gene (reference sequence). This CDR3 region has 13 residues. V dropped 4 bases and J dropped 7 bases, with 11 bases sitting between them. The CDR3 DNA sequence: TGTGCCAGCAGTTCCGGGGGCTGGCAGCCCCAGCATTTT. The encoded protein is CASSSGGWQPQHF.

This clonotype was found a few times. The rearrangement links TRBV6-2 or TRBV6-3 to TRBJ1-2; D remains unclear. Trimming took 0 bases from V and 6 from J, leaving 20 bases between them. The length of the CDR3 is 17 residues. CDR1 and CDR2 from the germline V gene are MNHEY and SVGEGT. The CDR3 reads CASSYSGLTRGKDGYTF. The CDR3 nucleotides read TGTGCCAGCAGTTACTCGGGTCTTACGCGGGGTAAGGATGGCTACACCTTC.

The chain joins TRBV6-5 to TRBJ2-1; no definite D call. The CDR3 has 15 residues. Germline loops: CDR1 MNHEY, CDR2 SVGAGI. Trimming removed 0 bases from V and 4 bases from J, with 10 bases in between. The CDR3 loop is CASSYSSLRYNEQFF. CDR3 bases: TGTGCCAGCAGTTACTCTAGTCTAAGGTACAATGAGCAGTTCTTC.

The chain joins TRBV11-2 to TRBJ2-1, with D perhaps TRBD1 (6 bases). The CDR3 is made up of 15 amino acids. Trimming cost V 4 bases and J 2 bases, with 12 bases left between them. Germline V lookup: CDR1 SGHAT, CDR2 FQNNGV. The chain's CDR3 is CASSSLRGTYNEQFF. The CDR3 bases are TGTGCCAGCAGCTCGCTTAGGGGGACCTACAATGAGCAGTTCTTC.

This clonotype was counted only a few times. The CDR3 spells CASSGSNTEAFF. CDR3 sequence (DNA): TGTGCCAGCAGTGGAAGTAACACTGAAGCTTTCTTT. The chain links TRBV7-6 to TRBJ1-1, with unresolved D. The CDR3 covers 12 residues. Germline CDR1 reads SGHVS; CDR2 reads FNYEAQ. The V and J ends lost 6 bases and 2 bases respectively, with 7 bases between them.

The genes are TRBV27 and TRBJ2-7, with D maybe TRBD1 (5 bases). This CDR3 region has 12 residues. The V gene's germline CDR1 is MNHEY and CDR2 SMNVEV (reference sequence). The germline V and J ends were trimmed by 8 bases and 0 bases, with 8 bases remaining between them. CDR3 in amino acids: CASWTSSYEQYF. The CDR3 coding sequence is TGTGCCAGCTGGACAAGCTCCTACGAGCAGTACTTC.

The DNA for the CDR3 is TGTGCCAGCACCCTGAACCCGGGGGACGAGCAGTACTTC. This translates into CASTLNPGDEQYF. The V and J genes are TRBV7-9 and TRBJ2-7; D may be TRBD2 (6 bases). Germline assignment: CDR1 SEHNR and CDR2 FQNEAQ (reference sequence). V lost 7 bases and J lost 5, with 15 bases in between. CDR3 size: 13 residues.

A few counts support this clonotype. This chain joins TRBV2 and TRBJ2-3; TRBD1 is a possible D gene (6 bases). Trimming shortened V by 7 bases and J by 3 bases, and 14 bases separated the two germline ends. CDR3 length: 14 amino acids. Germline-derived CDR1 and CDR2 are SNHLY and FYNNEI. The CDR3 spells CASTQQGLTDTQYF. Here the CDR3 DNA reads TGTGCCAGCACCCAACAGGGATTGACAGATACGCAGTATTTT.